These T cell receptor beta chains were read from a single sample in a study of cytomegalovirus exposure and HLA in healthy donors. Method: immunoSEQ multiplex PCR; TCRdb's copy keeps in-frame clones and lacks some. Here the sample spans hundreds of thousands of clones, approximately 83% being singletons. The sample consisted of PBMCs. All receptors derive from a woman aged 25 to 45 in good health and CMV-seropositive. Both conserved end residues are part of each CDR3. The D gene is left open where the match is weak. Not every row has a clone size; where given, it reads once, few, many or a size class.

V: TRBV5-1
D: .
size: .
J: TRBJ2-2
CDR3: CASSTTQGGTGELFF
DNA: TGCGCCAGCAGCACAACCCAGGGGGGCACCGGGGAGCTGTTTTTT

V: TRBV6-5
D: TRBD2
size: .
J: TRBJ2-1
CDR3: CASSAGLEVLEQFF
DNA: TGTGCCAGCAGTGCGGGACTAGAAGTACTTGAGCAGTTCTTC

V: TRBV29-1
D: .
size: .
J: TRBJ2-5
CDR3: CSVEVRMGGITGLETQYF
DNA: TGCAGCGTTGAAGTCAGAATGGGGGGGATTACAGGGTTGGAGACCCAGTACTTC

V: TRBV5-1
D: .
size: .
J: TRBJ1-1
CDR3: CASSLANEPEAFF
DNA: TGCGCCAGCAGCTTGGCAAACGAGCCTGAAGCTTTCTTT

V: TRBV2
D: TRBD1
size: .
J: TRBJ2-7
CDR3: CASSKPGQGRYEQYF
DNA: TGTGCCAGCAGTAAACCGGGACAGGGACGCTACGAGCAGTACTTC

V: TRBV19
D: TRBD1
size: .
J: TRBJ1-1
CDR3: CASSTTSGTGIYTEAFF
DNA: TGTGCCAGTAGTACCACCTCCGGGACAGGGATTTACACTGAAGCTTTCTTT

V: TRBV5-4
D: .
size: .
J: TRBJ2-2
CDR3: CASSPLAVANTGELFF
DNA: TGTGCCAGCAGCCCACTTGCGGTCGCTAACACCGGGGAGCTGTTTTTT

V: TRBV9
D: .
size: .
J: TRBJ1-5
CDR3: CASALYGGPDQPQHF
DNA: TGTGCCAGCGCCTTGTATGGGGGCCCGGATCAGCCCCAGCATTTT

V: TRBV9
D: .
size: .
J: TRBJ2-7
CDR3: CASSVGAGSSYEQYF
DNA: TGTGCCAGCAGCGTAGGTGCGGGGAGCTCCTACGAGCAGTACTTC

V: TRBV6-4
D: TRBD2
size: .
J: TRBJ2-1
CDR3: CASSDSSSGSNEQFF
DNA: TGTGCCAGCAGTGACTCTTCTAGCGGGAGCAATGAGCAGTTCTTC

V: TRBV11-2
D: TRBD2
size: .
J: TRBJ2-3
CDR3: CASSLGGRQGTDTQYF
DNA: TGTGCCAGCAGCTTAGGCGGGAGGCAGGGCACAGATACGCAGTATTTT

V: TRBV28
D: TRBD1
size: once
J: TRBJ1-5
CDR3: CASRTTGRNQPQHF
DNA: TGTGCCAGCAGAACGACAGGGCGCAATCAGCCCCAGCATTTT

V: TRBV10-3
D: .
size: .
J: TRBJ2-2
CDR3: CAIKPGQAHGELFF
DNA: TGTGCCATCAAACCCGGTCAGGCTCACGGGGAGCTGTTTTTT

V: TRBV5-1
D: .
size: .
J: TRBJ1-1
CDR3: CASSLAWGGSMNTEAFF
DNA: TGCGCCAGCAGCTTGGCTTGGGGGGGGAGCATGAACACTGAAGCTTTCTTT

V: TRBV5-1
D: .
size: .
J: TRBJ1-3
CDR3: CASSLGVAGNTIYF
DNA: TGCGCCAGCAGCTTAGGGGTCGCCGGAAACACCATATATTTT

V: TRBV18
D: .
size: .
J: TRBJ1-5
CDR3: CASSPRQFNQPQHF
DNA: TGTGCCAGCTCACCACGTCAGTTTAATCAGCCCCAGCATTTT

V: TRBV28
D: TRBD1
size: .
J: TRBJ1-1
CDR3: CASSPTLGQAPEAFF
DNA: TGTGCCAGCAGTCCCACCCTCGGACAGGCCCCTGAAGCTTTCTTT

V: TRBV4-1
D: TRBD2
size: once
J: TRBJ2-7
CDR3: CASSLTSGRGERGEQYF
DNA: TGCGCCAGCAGCCTCACTAGCGGGAGAGGGGAGAGAGGCGAGCAGTACTTC

V: TRBV7-8
D: .
size: .
J: TRBJ2-7
CDR3: CASSIRGSYEQYF
DNA: TGTGCCAGCAGCATCAGGGGTTCCTACGAGCAGTACTTC

V: TRBV30
D: TRBD1
size: .
J: TRBJ2-6
CDR3: CAWSVRRGQGAGSGANVLTF
DNA: TGTGCCTGGAGTGTACGTCGGGGACAGGGGGCTGGCTCAGGGGCCAACGTCCTGACTTTC

V: TRBV27
D: .
size: .
J: TRBJ2-7
CDR3: CASSALAPPPYEQYF
DNA: TGTGCCAGCAGTGCGCTAGCTCCCCCACCTTACGAGCAGTACTTC

V: TRBV2
D: .
size: .
J: TRBJ2-1
CDR3: CASSDPRVSSYNEQFF
DNA: TGTGCCAGCAGTGACCCTCGGGTGAGCTCCTACAATGAGCAGTTCTTC

V: TRBV7-9
D: .
size: once
J: TRBJ1-2
CDR3: CASSERRDPYGYTF
DNA: TGTGCCAGCAGCGAGAGGAGGGACCCATATGGCTACACCTTC

V: TRBV7-6
D: .
size: .
J: TRBJ2-3
CDR3: CASSLVGGGFTDTQYF
DNA: TGTGCCAGCAGCTTAGTAGGGGGAGGGTTCACAGATACGCAGTATTTT

V: TRBV6-5
D: TRBD1
size: .
J: TRBJ1-1
CDR3: CASRGTGRSEAFF
DNA: TGTGCCAGCAGAGGGACAGGGCGGTCTGAAGCTTTCTTT

V: TRBV5-1
D: TRBD1
size: .
J: TRBJ2-1
CDR3: CASSPGQGAVYNEQFF
DNA: TGCGCCAGCAGCCCAGGACAGGGGGCTGTTTACAATGAGCAGTTCTTC

V: TRBV5-1
D: TRBD2
size: .
J: TRBJ2-3
CDR3: CASSSSGLASSTDTQYF
DNA: TGCGCCAGCAGCTCAAGCGGACTAGCGTCTAGCACAGATACGCAGTATTTT

V: TRBV18
D: TRBD2
size: .
J: TRBJ2-4
CDR3: CASSPSTAGENIQYF
DNA: TGTGCCAGCTCGCCCTCTACCGCGGGAGAGAACATTCAGTACTTC

V: TRBV25-1
D: TRBD2
size: .
J: TRBJ2-3
CDR3: CASSEYSAGGPADTQYF
DNA: TGTGCCAGCAGTGAATATTCAGCGGGAGGGCCCGCAGATACGCAGTATTTT

V: TRBV19
D: .
size: .
J: TRBJ2-5
CDR3: CASNRGGETQYF
DNA: TGTGCCAGTAATAGGGGGGGAGAGACCCAGTACTTC

V: TRBV5-6
D: TRBD2
size: .
J: TRBJ2-1
CDR3: CASSRGTSGSPNEQFF
DNA: TGTGCCAGCAGCCGGGGGACTAGCGGGAGCCCCAATGAGCAGTTCTTC